Listed below are T cell receptor beta chains from one sample, sequenced in a study of blood T cell repertoires in COVID-19. Measured with immunoSEQ multiplex PCR; TCRdb has only the in-frame clones, and not every one. The repertoire has about 300,000 clones, approximately 86% of them found once; the top ten carry about 1.2%. The specimen sequenced was peripheral blood. The receptors here all came from a man in his 70s with acute or convalescent COVID-19. Each CDR3 is given with its conserved first and last residue. Fields, in order: V gene, D gene, clone size, J gene, CDR3 DNA, CDR3 protein. D genes are given only for firm matches. Rows may omit the clone size; those that give it use once, few, many or a size class.

>TRBV28|-|-|TRBJ2-1
TGTGCCAGCAGTTTATATGGCTCCCAGAATGAGCAGTTCTTC
CASSLYGSQNEQFF
>TRBV19|-|-|TRBJ1-1
TGTGCCAGTAGCCTGCCCGGGGGCACTGAAGCTTTCTTT
CASSLPGGTEAFF
>TRBV20-1|-|-|TRBJ2-5
TGCAGTGCTAGTTCTCCCCAGGGGAATAGTGAGACCCAGTACTTC
CSASSPQGNSETQYF
>TRBV5-8|-|-|TRBJ1-4
TGTGCCAGCAGCCCAGCAGGGAGGACTAATGAAAAACTGTTTTTT
CASSPAGRTNEKLFF
>TRBV7-2|TRBD1|-|TRBJ2-3
TGTGCCAGCAGCCTCCGGTACAGGGGGACAGATACGCAGTATTTT
CASSLRYRGTDTQYF
>TRBV2|TRBD2|once|TRBJ2-3
TGTGCCAGCAGGGTAGAGAGAGCGGGGGTTGACACAGATACGCAGTATTTT
CASRVERAGVDTDTQYF
>TRBV6-5|-|-|TRBJ1-4
TGTGCCAGCAGACCGGACAGACTCCCTAATGAAAAACTGTTTTTT
CASRPDRLPNEKLFF
>TRBV19|-|-|TRBJ1-6
TGTGCCAGCCGGGTAGCCAGGGTGAGCTCCTATAATTCACCCCTCCACTTT
CASRVARVSSYNSPLHF
>TRBV7-2|-|-|TRBJ1-3
TGTGCCAGCAGCCCGTGGCCCAGTTCTGGAAACACCATATATTTT
CASSPWPSSGNTIYF
>TRBV9|-|-|TRBJ2-5
TGTGCCAGCAGCGCCGGGACTGGCAGGGAGACCCAGTACTTC
CASSAGTGRETQYF